This T cell receptor beta chain was observed in a study of CXCR4 blockade with PD-1 therapy in pancreatic cancer. The CDR3 spans 14 residues. Germline V gene lookup returns CDR1 SQVTM and CDR2 ANQGSEA. The junction had 8 bases not matched to a gene; V was cut back by 6 bases and J by 0 bases. Generated by immunoSEQ multiplex PCR, the TCRdb table keeps only in-frame clones and is missing some. The table records under 9,000 clones, roughly 55% of them present only once. The TCR originated in a human donor with pancreatic ductal adenocarcinoma. Sequencing was performed on tumor tissue. This chain links TRBV29-1 with TRBJ2-7; 7 bases are shared with TRBD1. The CDR3 DNA reads TGCAGCGTCCTACAGGGGAAGGGCTCCTACGAGCAGTACTTC. Amino acids: CSVLQGKGSYEQYF.